A selection of T cell receptor beta chains follows, all from one sample in a study of OX40 agonist ivuxolimab in advanced cancers. Clones were sequenced by immunoSEQ multiplex PCR, and TCRdb holds only the in-frame ones, with some missing. This table has about 20,000 clones, 70% to 80% appearing once. The starting material was CD4+ or CD8+ T cells sorted from blood, obtained in a trial of the OX40 agonist ivuxolimab. Receptor source: an adult with an advanced solid tumor such as melanoma, head and neck, liver or kidney cancer. Each CDR3 is given with its conserved first and last residue. The order of the fields is J gene, V gene, D gene, clone size, CDR3 DNA, CDR3 protein. The D gene is left open where the match is weak. Clone size appears in some rows only: once, few, many, or a class for an expanded clone.

>TRBJ2-1|TRBV9|.|few
TGTGCCAGCAGCGTAATTAGCGGATTTTACAATGAGCAGTTCTTC
CASSVISGFYNEQFF
>TRBJ2-6|TRBV27|TRBD2|.
TGTGCCAGCAGTTTAACTAGCGGGAGGATCTCCTCTGGGGCCAACGTCCTGACTTTC
CASSLTSGRISSGANVLTF
>TRBJ2-1|TRBV25-1|.|few
TGTGCCAGCAGTGACTTTGCAGATGAGCAGTTCTTC
CASSDFADEQFF
>TRBJ2-7|TRBV19|TRBD1|.
TGTGCCAGTAGTACCGGGACAGGGCACTACGAGCAGTACTTC
CASSTGTGHYEQYF
>TRBJ1-4|TRBV6-6|.|.
TGTGCAACCGAGAAGGAAAAACTGTTTTTT
CATEKEKLFF
>TRBJ1-6|TRBV9|.|once
TGTGCCAGCAGCGTAGAACAGGGCACCTATAATTCACCCCTCCACTTT
CASSVEQGTYNSPLHF
>TRBJ1-5|TRBV25-1|.|.
TGTGCCAGCAGTGAATTCGGCAAGCAGCCCCAGCATTTT
CASSEFGKQPQHF
>TRBJ2-2|TRBV4-3|.|.
TGCGCCAGCAGCCTAGACCCCAGGGCTACTACCGGGGAGCTGTTTTTT
CASSLDPRATTGELFF
>TRBJ1-6|TRBV4-1|.|.
TGCGCCAGCAGCTCGGACAGCGCCTATAATTCACCCCTCCACTTT
CASSSDSAYNSPLHF
>TRBJ1-4|TRBV27|.|once
TGTGCCAGCAGTGGGACCGGACAGAAATATTCCAATGAAAAACTGTTTTTT
CASSGTGQKYSNEKLFF
>TRBJ2-3|TRBV13|.|.
TGTGCCAGCAGCTTACTATCCGGCGGTAGCACAGATACGCAGTATTTT
CASSLLSGGSTDTQYF
>TRBJ2-7|TRBV5-1|.|.
TGCGCCAGCAGCTTGAAGGGGCTGAGTTACGAGCAGTACTTC
CASSLKGLSYEQYF
>TRBJ2-3|TRBV30|.|.
TGTGCCTGGAGTGTACAGGTTTCAGATACGCAGTATTTT
CAWSVQVSDTQYF
>TRBJ2-1|TRBV27|.|.
TGTGCCAGCAGTACCCGAAGCTCCTACAATGAGCAGTTCTTC
CASSTRSSYNEQFF
>TRBJ2-7|TRBV6-4|TRBD2|.
TGTGCCAGCAGTCTAGCGGGAGCGGATGTCGAGCAGTACTTC
CASSLAGADVEQYF
>TRBJ2-3|TRBV28|.|.
TGTGCCAGCAGTTTATTCATGGGACCACCAGGACATACGCAGTATTTT
CASSLFMGPPGHTQYF
>TRBJ2-7|TRBV29-1|.|.
TGCAGCGTTGAAGGAGGCTTAACCTACGAGCAGTACTTC
CSVEGGLTYEQYF
>TRBJ2-7|TRBV11-2|.|.
TGTGCCAGCAGCTCCGGGTCCTACGAGCAGTACTTC
CASSSGSYEQYF
>TRBJ1-2|TRBV27|.|.
TGTGCCAGCAGTTTAGCAGGGGCGGACTATGGCTACACCTTC
CASSLAGADYGYTF
>TRBJ2-1|TRBV29-1|.|.
TGCAGCGTTGGGGGCCCTACAGGAACGTCCTACAATGAGCAGTTCTTC
CSVGGPTGTSYNEQFF
>TRBJ2-7|TRBV4-1|.|few
TGCGCCAGCAGCGCCGGGACTTCGAGCTCCTACGAGCAGTACTTC
CASSAGTSSSYEQYF
>TRBJ2-1|TRBV11-2|TRBD2|few
TGTGCCAGCAGCCCGGGGGGGGCATGGGAGCAGTTCTTC
CASSPGGAWEQFF
>TRBJ1-1|TRBV7-2|.|once
TGTGCCAGCAGGGGGGGGCTGAACACTGAAGCTTTCTTT
CASRGGLNTEAFF
>TRBJ2-1|TRBV5-4|TRBD2|.
TGTGCCAGCAGACCCCAAGCAGCGGGGGGGGATGAGCAGTTCTTC
CASRPQAAGGDEQFF
>TRBJ2-1|TRBV7-2|.|medium-sized
TGTGCCAGCAGCTATCCGCAGGGGTACAATGAGCAGTTCTTC
CASSYPQGYNEQFF
>TRBJ2-1|TRBV27|.|.
TGTGCCAGCAGTTCTCCGACACCGGGCAATGAGCAGTTCTTC
CASSSPTPGNEQFF
>TRBJ1-5|TRBV6-5|.|.
TGTGCCAGCAGCCTAGCAGGGTCTAATCAGCCCCAGCATTTT
CASSLAGSNQPQHF
>TRBJ1-1|TRBV7-2|TRBD1|.
TGTGCCAGCAGCAGCCTTGGACAGGGGGCCTTGGTAACTGAAGCTTTCTTT
CASSSLGQGALVTEAFF
>TRBJ2-7|TRBV11-2|.|.
TGTGCCAGCAGCCTAGGCGGCAGGGTTTACGAGCAGTACTTC
CASSLGGRVYEQYF
>TRBJ2-3|TRBV5-6|TRBD2|.
TGTGCCAGCAGCCCCGGGGCGGGGGGCACCTACACAGATACGCAGTATTTT
CASSPGAGGTYTDTQYF
>TRBJ2-3|TRBV4-1|TRBD2|.
TGCGCCAGCAGCCCTTCATTGGTCGCGGGAGTACGATATTTT
CASSPSLVAGVRYF
>TRBJ1-1|TRBV6-6|TRBD1|.
TGTGCCAGTTTCGACAGGGAGACTGAAGCTTTCTTT
CASFDRETEAFF
>TRBJ2-7|TRBV27|TRBD2|.
TGTGCCAGCAGCCCCAAACTAGCGAGAGGGTCCTCCTACGAGCAGTACTTC
CASSPKLARGSSYEQYF
>TRBJ1-2|TRBV30|.|.
TGTGCCTGGAGCGCCGGGACAACCTATGGCTACACCTTC
CAWSAGTTYGYTF
>TRBJ2-2|TRBV5-6|TRBD2|few
TGTGCCAGCAGCTTGGTGGGTGAGCGGGAGTGGACCGGGGAGCTGTTTTTT
CASSLVGEREWTGELFF
>TRBJ2-3|TRBV7-9|TRBD2|.
TGTGCCAGCAGCTTTGTATTAGCGGGGGGGCCCGATACGCAGTATTTT
CASSFVLAGGPDTQYF
>TRBJ1-2|TRBV5-5|TRBD1|.
TGTGCCAGCAGCTCTGCGACAGGGAACTATGGCTACACCTTC
CASSSATGNYGYTF
>TRBJ2-5|TRBV4-3|TRBD2|.
TGCGCCAGCAGCCAAGATGGAGCGGGGGGACAAGAGACCCAGTACTTC
CASSQDGAGGQETQYF
>TRBJ1-5|TRBV5-4|.|.
TGTGCCAGCAGCCTGGGGACCAATCAGCCCCAGCATTTT
CASSLGTNQPQHF
>TRBJ2-1|TRBV27|TRBD1|.
TGTGCCAGCAGTTGGGACAGGGGCAATGAGCAGTTCTTC
CASSWDRGNEQFF
>TRBJ1-1|TRBV27|.|.
TGTGCCAGCAGCTTAGGGTGGAACACTGAAGCTTTCTTT
CASSLGWNTEAFF
>TRBJ2-1|TRBV19|.|.
TGTGCCAGTAGGGTTGGAGGGCCCTCCTACAATGAGCAGTTCTTC
CASRVGGPSYNEQFF
>TRBJ2-7|TRBV27|TRBD2|.
TGTGCCAGCAGTCCACGAAGACTAGCGGTCAGGTACGAGCAGTACTTC
CASSPRRLAVRYEQYF
>TRBJ2-7|TRBV27|TRBD2|once
TGTGCCAGCAGTTTTGGGCGGGAGGCAAACGAGCAGTACTTC
CASSFGREANEQYF
>TRBJ2-1|TRBV19|.|.
TGTGCCAGTAGTATCCTCCCGGACAATGAGCAGTTCTTC
CASSILPDNEQFF
>TRBJ1-4|TRBV27|.|.
TGTGCCAGCAGTTTCCAGCCTAATGAAAAACTGTTTTTT
CASSFQPNEKLFF
>TRBJ2-3|TRBV7-9|.|.
TGTGCCAGCAGCTTACTAGAAGGGAGATGGGATACGCAGTATTTT
CASSLLEGRWDTQYF
>TRBJ1-2|TRBV5-5|.|.
TGTGCCAGCGTTGGGGAGCCCGTAGGCTACACCTTC
CASVGEPVGYTF
>TRBJ2-7|TRBV28|.|.
TGTGCCAGCAGTTTAGATCTGGTTAATTTACCCTACGAGCAGTACTTC
CASSLDLVNLPYEQYF
>TRBJ2-1|TRBV5-1|.|.
TGCGCCAGCAGCTCGGCTTTAGGCAATGAGCAGTTCTTC
CASSSALGNEQFF
>TRBJ2-7|TRBV28|TRBD2|.
TGTGCCAGCAGTTTTGGGGCTAGCGGAGGCTACGAGCAGTACTTC
CASSFGASGGYEQYF
>TRBJ2-5|TRBV18|TRBD2|once
TGTGCCAGCTCACCACGAGGGAGGGGACAAGAGACCCAGTACTTC
CASSPRGRGQETQYF
>TRBJ2-2|TRBV28|.|.
TGTGCCAGCAGGACAGACACCGGGGAGCTGTTTTTT
CASRTDTGELFF
>TRBJ2-3|TRBV28|.|.
TGTGCCAGCAGTTCCGCAGGGGGGGATACGCAGTATTTT
CASSSAGGDTQYF
>TRBJ2-7|TRBV5-8|.|.
TGTGCCAGCAGTAATAGTATAGATTCCTACGAGCAGTACTTC
CASSNSIDSYEQYF